Following are 20 T cell receptor beta chains from one sample sequenced in a study of blood T cell repertoires in COVID-19. Only in-frame clones appear in the TCRdb table, and some are missing; sequencing was by immunoSEQ multiplex PCR. The sample has around 180,000 clones; about 88% are singletons. Input material: peripheral blood. The receptor set was obtained from a human donor in a cohort sampled during active COVID-19.

This clone was picked up one time. V and J are TRBV30 and TRBJ1-1; 8 bases line up with TRBD1. This CDR3 region has 13 residues. The trim removed 2 bases at V and 4 bases at J, leaving 3 bases unmatched. The germline V gene encodes CDR1 GTSNPN and CDR2 SVGIG (reference sequence). CDR3 DNA: TGTGCCTGGAGTTTTACAGGGGGCACTGAAGCTTTCTTT. It translates to CAWSFTGGTEAFF.

The CDR3 region is CASSYLGVSNEQFF. CDR3 DNA sequence: TGTGCCAGCAGTTATTTAGGGGTCAGTAATGAGCAGTTCTTC. The chain uses TRBV6-2 or TRBV6-3 and TRBJ2-1, with D perhaps matching TRBD1 (5 bases). V shed 3 bases and J shed 7 bases, with 13 bases lying between them. This CDR3 region has 14 residues. Germline CDR1 reads MNHEY; CDR2 reads SVGEGT.

This sequence joins TRBV21-1 and TRBJ2-7; the table's TRBD2 call for D was not verified on the DNA. TRBV21-1 is termed a pseudogene. This CDR3 has 17 residues. The CDR3 here is CASSRSGAGASSYEQYF. The DNA for the CDR3 is TGTGCCAGCAGCAGATCCGGCGCGGGGGCCAGCTCCTACGAGCAGTACTTC.

The rearrangement uses TRBV10-2 and TRBJ2-5; 8 bases fit TRBD1. Germline assignment: CDR1 WSHSY and CDR2 SAAADI. This CDR3 has 16 residues. Unmatched junction bases numbered 4, after V lost 0 bases and J lost 1 base. CDR3 sequence: CASSESPGTGQETQYF. CDR3 nucleotides: TGCGCCAGCAGTGAGTCCCCAGGGACAGGCCAAGAGACCCAGTACTTC.

This sequence joins TRBV14 and TRBJ1-2, with no clear D. Germline CDR1 and CDR2: SGHDN and FVKESK. CDR3 length equals 14 residues. The V and J ends lost 4 bases and 4 bases respectively, with 13 bases between them. The CDR3 here is CASSLLKAGYGYTF. CDR3 DNA: TGTGCCAGCAGCCTCTTGAAAGCGGGCTATGGCTACACCTTC.

This clone was seen many times. An end of the junction does not agree with germline; a read error may underlie this. V and J are TRBV2 and TRBJ2-7; 9 nucleotides line up with TRBD1. The length of the CDR3 is 11 residues. Germline lookup yields CDR1 SNHLY and CDR2 FYNNEI. CDR3 nucleotides: TGTGCCAGCAGGACCACAGGGGGCGAGGTTTTC. This sequence encodes CASRTTGGEVF.

This clone was detected only a few times. The chain has TRBV6-5 and TRBJ1-1; D gene uncertain. CDR1 is MNHEY and CDR2 is SVGAGI in the germline V gene. This CDR3 is 14 amino acids long. Between the trimmed V and J ends, which lost 2 bases and 3 bases, there was a span of 10 bases. The CDR3 reads CASSYRGGDTEAFF. For the CDR3, the DNA is TGTGCCAGCAGTTACCGAGGCGGGGACACTGAAGCTTTCTTT.

The V call is TRBV19, the J call TRBJ1-1; D remains ambiguous. Trimming took 5 bases from V and 5 from J, leaving 12 bases between them. Germline-derived CDR1 and CDR2 are LNHDA and SQIVND (reference sequence). The CDR3 runs 13 residues. As DNA, the CDR3 is TGTGCCAGTAGTTTAGCAGGAAGTACTGAAGCTTTCTTT. Residues: CASSLAGSTEAFF. Together with reference TRBV19 and TRBJ1-1, the CDR3 gives the full variable domain: DGGITQSPKYLFRKEGQNVTLSCEQNLNHDAMYWYRQDPGQGLRLIYYSQIVNDFQKGDIAEGYSVSREKKESFPLTVTSAQKNPTAFYLCASSLAGSTEAFFGQGTRLTVV.

The rearrangement links TRBV7-9 to TRBJ2-1; no definite D call. The V gene lost 2 bases and the J gene lost 0 bases, with 14 bases spanning the gap. Germline CDR1 SEHNR, CDR2 FQNEAQ (reference sequence). This CDR3 has 17 residues. Written as DNA, the CDR3 is TGTGCCAGCAGCTTATACCCCTGGCAGGTCTCCTACAATGAGCAGTTCTTC. It yields the protein CASSLYPWQVSYNEQFF. Full variable domain (missing parts from reference TRBV7-9 and TRBJ2-1): DTGVSQNPRHKITKRGQNVTFRCDPISEHNRLYWYRQTLGQGPEFLTYFQNEAQLEKSRLLSDRFSAERPKGSFSTLEIQRTEQGDSAMYLCASSLYPWQVSYNEQFFGPGTRLTVL.

The chain recombines TRBV7-6 with TRBJ2-3, with 7 bases fitting TRBD2. This CDR3 comprises 15 residues. The V segment lost 2 bases and the J segment 2 bases; nucleotides outside the gene matches: 4. In germline, CDR1 is SGHVS, CDR2 FNYEAQ. CDR3 sequence reads: CASSLRSGATDTQYF. The DNA of the CDR3 is TGTGCCAGCAGCTTACGGAGCGGGGCCACAGATACGCAGTATTTT.

J is TRBJ2-7 and V is TRBV28; 11 positions agree with TRBD2. With 9 bases clipped from V and 0 bases from J, the junction kept 4 bases outside the gene matches. From germline, CDR1 is MDHEN and CDR2 SYDVKM. The CDR3 runs 14 residues. CDR3 in DNA: TGTGCCAGTAAAGGACTAGCGGGCTCCTACGAGCAGTACTTC. Amino acid sequence: CASKGLAGSYEQYF.

This chain joins TRBV2 and TRBJ2-3; D is ambiguous. V lost 5 bases to trimming and J lost 13 bases, with 13 bases between them. The CDR3 length is 11 residues. Germline CDR1 reads SNHLY; CDR2 reads FYNNEI. CDR3 in DNA: TGTGCCAGCAGTCTGGCGACTCGGGAGTATTTT. This encodes CASSLATREYF.

J is TRBJ2-7 and V is TRBV4-1; 7 bases map to TRBD2. Germline V lookup: CDR1 MGHRA, CDR2 YSYEKL. There are 15 residues in the CDR3. The trim removed 0 bases at V and 1 base at J, leaving 3 bases unmatched. This CDR3 reads CASSQDGRESYEQYF. DNA for the CDR3: TGCGCCAGCAGCCAAGATGGGAGGGAATCCTACGAGCAGTACTTC.

V gene TRBV27 combines with J gene TRBJ2-5; 9 nucleotides agree with TRBD1. The junction had 11 bases not matched to a gene; V was cut back by 7 bases and J by 5 bases. Per germline, CDR1 MNHEY and CDR2 SMNVEV (reference sequence). This CDR3 spans 15 amino acids. The CDR3 DNA is TGTGCCAGCACCCCGGGCACAGGGGGCGGTGAGACCCAGTACTTC. Translation: CASTPGTGGGETQYF.

This clone was picked up a small number of times. The chain couples TRBV10-3 to TRBJ1-3; D gene uncertain. The germline V and J ends were trimmed by 0 bases and 8 bases, with 5 bases remaining between them. The germline V gene encodes CDR1 ENHRY and CDR2 SYGVKD. The CDR3 has 12 residues. CDR3 sequence reads: CAISESRDTIYF. As DNA, the CDR3 is TGTGCCATCAGTGAGTCGAGGGACACCATATATTTT.

CDR3 region: CASSPPAGMVDTQYF. CDR3 bases: TGTGCCAGCAGCCCCCCAGCGGGGATGGTTGATACGCAGTATTTT. This chain joins TRBV28 and TRBJ2-3; 7 nucleotides match TRBD2. The trim removed 6 bases at V and 6 bases at J, leaving 12 bases unmatched. This CDR3 has 15 amino acids. Germline V gene lookup returns CDR1 MDHEN and CDR2 SYDVKM.

The gene calls are TRBV19 and TRBJ2-7; 9 nucleotides agree with TRBD2. Germline loops: CDR1 LNHDA, CDR2 SQIVND (reference sequence). The CDR3 loop spans 15 amino acids. V shed 3 bases, J shed 4 bases, and the junction held 7 bases outside the gene matches. The CDR3 region is CASSISAGGLYEQYF. Written as DNA, the CDR3 is TGTGCCAGTAGTATTTCAGCGGGGGGCTTATACGAGCAGTACTTC.

The chain recombines TRBV10-2 with TRBJ2-7; no firm D call. The germline V gene encodes CDR1 WSHSY and CDR2 SAAADI. The CDR3 runs 13 residues. V lost 0 bases and J 9 bases, leaving 12 bases between the germline ends. CDR3 sequence: CASSESPQAGQYF. For the CDR3, the DNA is TGCGCCAGCAGTGAGTCGCCCCAGGCAGGGCAGTACTTC.

This chain uses TRBV7-2 with TRBJ1-2; TRBD1 aligns across 9 bases. Germline lookup yields CDR1 SGHTA and CDR2 FQGNSA. The CDR3 is made up of 15 amino acids. The J segment lost 8 bases and the V segment lost 5 bases, leaving 12 bases of the junction unmatched. The CDR3 nucleotides read TGTGCCAGCAGCCCCGAACAGGGGGCGCTTCACGGCTACACCTTC. It encodes CASSPEQGALHGYTF. Looking up the rest from reference TRBV7-2 and TRBJ1-2 gives the full variable domain: GAGVSQSPSNKVTEKGKDVELRCDPISGHTALYWYRQSLGQGLEFLIYFQGNSAPDKSGLPSDRFSAERTGGSVSTLTIQRTQQEDSAVYLCASSPEQGALHGYTFGSGTRLTVV.

CDR3 bases: TGCGCCAGCAGCCAGGATGACTACGAGCAGTACTTC. It specifies CASSQDDYEQYF. This rearrangement joins TRBV5-1 to TRBJ2-7; D call uncertain. The germline gives CDR1 SGHRS, CDR2 YFSETQ. The V and J ends lost 4 bases and 3 bases respectively, with 8 bases between them. This CDR3 is 12 amino acids long.